Following are 24 T cell receptor beta chains from one sample sequenced in a study of neurological immune-mediated disorders. Noted time point: longitudinal time-point 1 (baseline). TCRdb reanalysed the 5' RACE reads using MiXCR and keeps one entry per CDR3 protein. There are roughly 75,000 distinct CDR3 sequences in the sample; about 13% occur only once, and roughly 4.2% lies in the top ten. What was sequenced was PBMCs. These receptors originate from a female donor with HTLV-1-associated myelopathy (HAM/TSP).

The table lists this clonotype with a few counts. V gene TRBV20-1 combines with J gene TRBJ1-5; weak D call: TRBD1 (6 bases). Trimming removed 5 bases from V and 7 bases from J, with 12 bases in between. This CDR3 spans 12 amino acids. CDR1 and CDR2 from the germline V gene are DFQATT and SNEGSKA (reference sequence). In nucleotides, the CDR3 is TGCAGTGCTTCCACAGGGCCCCAGCCCCAGCATTTT. The encoded protein is CSASTGPQPQHF.

In this sample, this clonotype turned up a few times. This chain joins TRBV5-1 and TRBJ2-1; no clear D. The CDR3 totals 12 residues. CDR1 and CDR2 from the germline V gene are SGHRS and YFSETQ. V was cut by 0 bases and J by 10 bases, with 8 bases left in between. CDR3 amino acids: CASSLADSEQFF. The CDR3 DNA reads as TGCGCCAGCAGCTTGGCTGACTCCGAGCAGTTCTTC.

V and J are TRBV2 and TRBJ2-7; D is ambiguous. The CDR3 extends over 11 amino acids. V was trimmed by 7 bases and J by 3 bases, leaving 7 bases between them. The germline V gene encodes CDR1 SNHLY and CDR2 FYNNEI. The CDR3 here is CASTRIYEQYF. The CDR3 nucleotides read TGTGCCAGCACTAGAATCTACGAGCAGTACTTC.

Note on this clonotype: Possible read error: a much larger clone is one base away. This chain connects TRBV20-1 to TRBJ2-2; TRBD2 might be the D (6 bases). V gave up 5 bases and J gave up 3 bases, with 13 bases separating them. Germline-derived CDR1 and CDR2 are DFQATT and SNEGSKA (reference sequence). The CDR3 length is 14 residues. The CDR3 region is CSARLAWHTGELFF. The DNA for the CDR3 is TGCAGTGCTCGTCTAGCGTGGCACACCGGGGAGCTGTTTTTT.

By share, this clonotype ranks as medium-sized. The chain couples TRBV29-1 to TRBJ1-2, with a tentative D call TRBD1 (6 bases). The CDR3 consists of 15 residues. The V end was cut by 7 bases, the J end by 4 bases, with 22 bases between. CDR1 is SQVTM and CDR2 is ANQGSEA in the germline V gene. The CDR3 nucleotides are TGCAGCGCCCGGAAAACAGGGAGAGAAAGCTATGGCTACACCTTC. This translates into CSARKTGRESYGYTF.

This clonotype was seen ten or more times. This sequence joins TRBV20-1 and TRBJ1-2, with 9 bases aligning to TRBD1. The CDR3 contains 16 residues. V shed 1 base and J 4 bases; nucleotides not matched to a gene: 10. Germline V CDR1 and CDR2: DFQATT, SNEGSKA (reference sequence). The CDR3 here is CSARVGTGMTLYGYTF. The CDR3 bases are TGCAGTGCTAGAGTCGGGACAGGGATGACCCTCTATGGCTACACCTTC.

Remarks on this clonotype: It may be a read error: a sequence one base away is much more abundant. The CDR3 reads CASKGATYETHYF. CDR3 coding DNA: TGTGCCAGCAAAGGGGCGACGTACGAGACCCATTACTTC. The chain joins TRBV6-5 to TRBJ2-5, with D possibly matching TRBD1 (5 bases). Germline V gene data show CDR1 as MNHEY and CDR2 as SVGAGI. The CDR3 sequence is 13 residues long.

The V call is TRBV11-2, the J call TRBJ1-1; D call uncertain. The CDR3 runs 13 residues. Germline V gives CDR1 SGHAT, CDR2 FQNNGV. V was trimmed by 1 base and J by 3 bases, leaving 6 bases between them. In DNA, the CDR3 is TGTGCCAGCAGCTTAGGGCAGGACACTGAAGCTTTCTTT. Amino acid sequence: CASSLGQDTEAFF.

This clonotype was detected many times. This rearrangement joins TRBV4-1 to TRBJ2-2, with TRBD2 matching 9 bases. The germline gives CDR1 MGHRA, CDR2 YSYEKL. The CDR3 runs 18 residues. V gave up 0 bases and J gave up 5 bases; unmatched junction bases: 10. The DNA of the CDR3 is TGCGCCAGCAGCCAAGAGGGTCTAGCGGGGAAAGGGACCGGGGAGCTGTTTTTT. It yields the protein CASSQEGLAGKGTGELFF.

This clonotype was counted many times. The chain employs TRBV29-1 and TRBJ1-1; perhaps TRBD1 as D (5 bases). V was clipped by 6 bases and J by 2 bases, with 16 bases between them. Per the germline V gene, CDR1 is SQVTM and CDR2 is ANQGSEA. This CDR3 contains 14 residues. The CDR3 region is CSVPLGRGNTEAFF. The CDR3 nucleotides read TGCAGCGTCCCGCTGGGGAGGGGCAACACTGAAGCTTTCTTT.

This clonotype appeared many times. The rearrangement uses TRBV25-1 and TRBJ2-2; D unclear. The CDR3 length is 12 residues. The V end lost 4 bases, the J end lost 8 bases, and 8 bases lay between the germline ends. The germline gives CDR1 MGHDK, CDR2 SYGVNS. The CDR3 coding sequence is TGTGCCAGCAGTGTCCCTCGAGGGGAGCTGTTTTTT. Amino acids: CASSVPRGELFF.

This clonotype has at least ten counts. The chain couples TRBV6-5 to TRBJ2-7; 8 bases fit TRBD2. Germline CDR1 MNHEY, CDR2 SVGAGI. The CDR3 is 13 amino acids. Trimming took 10 bases from V and 2 from J; bases not matched to a gene: 7. CDR3 sequence reads: CATAGGLTYEQYF. The CDR3 DNA follows: TGTGCCACCGCGGGGGGTTTGACCTACGAGCAGTACTTC.

Ten or more counts support this clonotype. The genes are TRBV4-1 and TRBJ2-1; 8 bases agree with TRBD2. From germline, CDR1 is MGHRA and CDR2 YSYEKL. This CDR3 is 18 amino acids long. J gave up 7 bases and V 4 bases, and 18 bases lay outside the gene matches. CDR3 DNA: TGCGCCAGCAGCCGGGGACTTTGGCGGGGGGCGGATGGAAATGAGCAGTTCTTC. This sequence encodes CASSRGLWRGADGNEQFF.

Of note for this clonotype: Compared with germline, one end of the junction differs, possibly owing to a read error. The chain uses TRBV3-1 and TRBJ2-1; D unclear. Germline V gives CDR1 LGHDT, CDR2 YNNKEL (reference sequence). This CDR3 has 16 amino acids. In DNA form, the CDR3 reads TGTACCAGCAGCCAAGATACCAGGAAATCGAACAATGAGCAGTTCTTC. Translating gives CTSSQDTRKSNNEQFF.

This clonotype was seen repeatedly, ten times or more. The rearrangement links TRBV12-3 or TRBV12-4 to TRBJ2-7, with 10 bases aligning to TRBD2. The CDR3 is 14 amino acids. Trimming at V came to 6 bases and at J to 0 bases, leaving 2 bases not matched to a gene. The CDR3 DNA reads as TGTGCCAGCAGCGGACTAGCGGTCTCCTACGAGCAGTACTTC. Amino acids: CASSGLAVSYEQYF.

By sample fraction, this clonotype is medium-sized. V and J are TRBV20-1 and TRBJ1-1; TRBD1 matches at 7 bases. The CDR3 extends over 13 amino acids. Germline V lookup: CDR1 DFQATT, CDR2 SNEGSKA (reference sequence). J gave up 5 bases and V 2 bases, and 5 bases lay outside the gene matches. CDR3 DNA: TGCAGTGCTAGAAAGGGGGCGAGGACTGAAGCTTTCTTT. Translated, it gives CSARKGARTEAFF.

In this sample, this clonotype turned up many times. The chain joins TRBV5-1 to TRBJ2-2; D unresolved. CDR1 is SGHRS, CDR2 YFSETQ, per germline. This CDR3 comprises 15 residues. V shed 1 base and J shed 5 bases, with 12 bases lying between them. CDR3 region: CASSLISSWTGELFF. In DNA form, the CDR3 reads TGCGCCAGCAGCTTGATCAGTAGTTGGACCGGGGAGCTGTTTTTT. Drawing the rest from reference TRBV5-1 and TRBJ2-2, the complete variable domain is KAGVTQTPRYLIKTRGQQVTLSCSPISGHRSVSWYQQTPGQGLQFLFEYFSETQRNKGNFPGRFSGRQFSNSRSEMNVSTLELGDSALYLCASSLISSWTGELFFGEGSRLTVL.

This clonotype was seen many times. The chain joins TRBV4-2 to TRBJ2-2; 10 nucleotides align to TRBD2. The CDR3 is 17 residues long. V shed 0 bases and J 6 bases; nucleotides not matched to a gene: 7. Germline loops: CDR1 LGHNA, CDR2 YNFKEQ. The chain's CDR3 is CASSQDRGTSVPGELFF. The CDR3 DNA reads as TGTGCCAGCAGCCAAGATCGGGGGACTAGCGTTCCCGGGGAGCTGTTTTTT.

This clonotype was recorded at least ten times. The chain uses TRBV4-3 and TRBJ2-7; TRBD1 matches at 8 bases. The CDR3 has 15 residues. The V segment lost 3 bases and the J segment 5 bases; nucleotides outside the gene matches: 9. CDR1 and CDR2 (germline): LGHNA, YSLEER. The CDR3 region is CASSHERDRFHEQYF. In DNA form, the CDR3 reads TGCGCCAGCAGCCACGAGAGGGACAGGTTCCACGAGCAGTACTTC.

This rearrangement joins TRBV5-6 to TRBJ2-6, with 7 bases that match TRBD2. Unmatched junction bases numbered 14, after V lost 2 bases and J lost 0 bases. The germline CDR1 and CDR2 sequences are SGHDT and YYEEEE. The CDR3 contains 20 residues. The CDR3 DNA follows: TGTGCCAGCAGCTTTCCCTCACGGGACTACTCTCTCTCTGGGGCCAACGTCCTGACTTTC. Translated, it gives CASSFPSRDYSLSGANVLTF.

This clonotype was observed at least ten times. V and J are TRBV5-1 and TRBJ2-7; D not resolved. V was cut by 0 bases and J by 1 base, with 5 bases left in between. This CDR3 spans 13 amino acids. Germline CDR1 SGHRS, CDR2 YFSETQ. CDR3 amino acids: CASSLDMSYEQYF. The CDR3 DNA is TGCGCCAGCAGCTTGGATATGTCCTACGAGCAGTACTTC.

Remarks on this clonotype: This sequence may be a read error, since a much larger clone differs from it by one base. This sequence joins TRBV21-1 and TRBJ1-1; no DNA check was done on the table's D call, TRBD1. TRBV21-1 is designated a pseudogene. The CDR3 runs 15 residues. The CDR3 region has the DNA TGTGCCAATAGACGGGACAGGGGGCTTTACACTGAATCTTTCTTT. Translating gives CANRRDRGLYTESFF.

This clonotype was seen at least ten times. This rearrangement joins TRBV3-1 to TRBJ2-1; D is possibly TRBD2 (5 bases). CDR3 length: 15 residues. V lost 0 bases to trimming and J lost 2 bases, with 8 bases between them. CDR1 and CDR2 (germline): LGHDT, YNNKEL (reference sequence). The CDR3 bases are TGTGCCAGCAGCCAAGATCCACTAGCCTACAATGAGCAGTTCTTC. Its translation: CASSQDPLAYNEQFF.

V is TRBV9 and J is TRBJ2-7; TRBD2 is a possible D gene (5 bases). V gave up 1 base and J gave up 6 bases, with 11 bases separating them. CDR1 is SGDLS and CDR2 is YYNGEE in the germline V gene. CDR3 length equals 13 residues. The CDR3 DNA sequence: TGTGCCAGCAGCGTATCCGGGATGGGCGAGCAGTACTTC. Translation: CASSVSGMGEQYF.